A single sample is the source of the 5 T cell receptor beta chains below, sequenced in a study of blood T cell repertoires in COVID-19. Sequencing was performed with immunoSEQ multiplex PCR; in TCRdb, only in-frame clones are kept and a portion is missing. The sample shows 150,000 to 200,000 clones, over 80% of them seen only once. The material sequenced was peripheral blood. Receptor source: a woman in her 30s with acute or convalescent COVID-19.

The CDR3 DNA sequence: TGTGCCAGCAGCTCCGGGGGGGGATCACATCAGTTCTTC. Its translation: CASSSGGGSHQFF. V and J are TRBV6-5 and TRBJ2-1, with 8 bases fitting TRBD2. The length of the CDR3 is 13 residues. V dropped 6 bases and J dropped 13; count of bases not matched to a gene: 11. Germline lookup yields CDR1 MNHEY and CDR2 SVGAGI.

The J gene is TRBJ1-5, the V gene TRBV4-1, with TRBD1 matching over 10 bases. From germline, CDR1 is MGHRA and CDR2 YSYEKL. J was trimmed by 5 bases and V by 3 bases; bases with no gene match: 4. This CDR3 comprises 15 residues. As DNA, the CDR3 is TGCGCCAGCAGCCAGGAGGGACAGGGGTATCAGCCCCAGCATTTT. As protein: CASSQEGQGYQPQHF.

V gene TRBV5-6 combines with J gene TRBJ1-6; D is undetermined. Trimming removed 2 bases from V and 9 bases from J, with 9 bases in between. The CDR3 is 13 amino acids. The V gene's germline CDR1 is SGHDT and CDR2 YYEEEE. The CDR3 sequence: CASSFDKASPLHF. Here the CDR3 DNA reads TGTGCCAGCAGCTTCGACAAGGCTTCACCCCTCCACTTT.

The CDR3 bases are TGCGCCAGCAGCTCGATCAGGGGGCTGCCCGGGGAGCTGTTTTTT. Protein: CASSSIRGLPGELFF. The J gene is TRBJ2-2, the V gene TRBV5-1; 8 bases fit TRBD1. V shed 3 bases, J shed 6 bases, and the junction held 7 bases outside the gene matches. Germline CDR1 is SGHRS and CDR2 is YFSETQ. This CDR3 spans 15 amino acids.

This chain joins TRBV19 and TRBJ1-1, with TRBD1 identical over 9 bases. Germline CDR1 is LNHDA and CDR2 is SQIVND (reference sequence). The ends lost 3 bases at V and 1 base at J; junction bases unmatched: 6. The CDR3 consists of 16 residues. CDR3 DNA sequence: TGTGCCAGTAGTATTTCAACAGGGGGCCGGAACACTGAAGCTTTCTTT. Amino acids: CASSISTGGRNTEAFF.